Reported below is one T cell receptor beta chain. TCR beta VDJ and CDR3 were profiled, and genomic DNA was the template. In TCRdb, the reads were re-called with MiXCR into one record per CDR3 protein. The sample lists about 120,000 distinct CDR3 sequences; approximately 61% were seen once. This CDR3 contains 14 residues. Germline values: CDR1 WSHSY, CDR2 SAAADI. The J segment lost 2 bases and the V segment lost 10 bases, leaving 9 bases of the junction unmatched. For sequencing, patients were chosen who had shown expansion of CD8+CD57+ cells by flow cytometry. These data originate in a study of CD8+CD57+ T cells in acquired aplastic anemia.

The chain links TRBV10-2 to TRBJ2-7; 9 bases agree with TRBD2. The receptor was derived from a human donor with aplastic anemia. Sequencing was carried out using sorted CD4+, CD8+, or CD8+CD57+ T cells (not recorded which) from PBMCs. CDR3 in DNA: TGCGCCACAGTTAGCGGGGGCCGCGCCTACGAGCAGTACTTC. As protein: CATVSGGRAYEQYF.